This T cell receptor beta chain was sequenced for a study of T cells in localized non-small cell lung cancer. The protocol was immunoSEQ multiplex PCR, while the TCRdb copy is restricted to in-frame clones and leaves out a portion. This sample has 100,000 to 150,000 clones, with about 90% found just once. Germline CDR1 is ENHRY and CDR2 is SYGVKD. V lost 7 bases, J lost 0 bases, and 9 bases lay in between. CDR3 length: 14 residues. Broader study findings: Because researchers sequenced only one region of the tumor, heterogeneity is still possible. The study detected a median around 57 of the top 100 tumor clones in adjacent lung. Maximal T cell clonality occurred in uninvolved adjacent lung, with tumor ranking below it.

A remark on this clone: Antigen specificity is unknown.

The sample in question was peripheral blood, obtained before any cancer treatment. The chain recombines TRBV10-3 with TRBJ2-2; D may be TRBD2 (5 bases). The sequence was collected from an older female donor with stage I lung adenocarcinoma. DNA for the CDR3: TGTGCCATCACGGAGCGGACGAACACCGGGGAGCTGTTTTTT. Translated, it gives CAITERTNTGELFF.